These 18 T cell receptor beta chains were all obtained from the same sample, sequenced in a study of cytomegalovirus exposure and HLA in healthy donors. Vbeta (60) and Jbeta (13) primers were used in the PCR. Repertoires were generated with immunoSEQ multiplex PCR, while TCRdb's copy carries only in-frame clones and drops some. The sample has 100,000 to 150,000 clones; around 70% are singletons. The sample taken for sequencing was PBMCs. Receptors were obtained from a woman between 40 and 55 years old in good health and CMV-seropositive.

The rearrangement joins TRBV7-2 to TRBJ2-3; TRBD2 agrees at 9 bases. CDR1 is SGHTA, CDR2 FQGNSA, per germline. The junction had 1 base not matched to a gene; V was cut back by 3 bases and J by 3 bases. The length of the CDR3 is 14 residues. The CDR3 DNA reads TGTGCCAGCAGCTTTAGCGGGAGAACAGATACGCAGTATTTT. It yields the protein CASSFSGRTDTQYF.

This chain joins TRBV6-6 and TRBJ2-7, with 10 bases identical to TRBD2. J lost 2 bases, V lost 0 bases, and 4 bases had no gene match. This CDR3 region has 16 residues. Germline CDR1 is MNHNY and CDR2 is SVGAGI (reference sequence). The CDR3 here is CASSYSGTSGAYEQYF. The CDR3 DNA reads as TGTGCCAGCAGTTACTCAGGCACTAGCGGGGCCTACGAGCAGTACTTC.

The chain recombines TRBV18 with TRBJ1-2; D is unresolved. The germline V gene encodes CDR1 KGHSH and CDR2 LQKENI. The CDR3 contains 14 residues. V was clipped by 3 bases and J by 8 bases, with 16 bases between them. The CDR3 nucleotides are TGTGCCAGCTCACCTTCTGGAGCCGTTTCAGGCTACACCTTC. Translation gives CASSPSGAVSGYTF.

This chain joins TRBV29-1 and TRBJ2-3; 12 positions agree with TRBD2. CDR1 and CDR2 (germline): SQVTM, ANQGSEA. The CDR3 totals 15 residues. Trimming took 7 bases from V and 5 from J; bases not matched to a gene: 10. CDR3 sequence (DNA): TGCAGCGCCGGCGGACTAGCGGGATTGGGAGATACGCAGTATTTT. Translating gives CSAGGLAGLGDTQYF.

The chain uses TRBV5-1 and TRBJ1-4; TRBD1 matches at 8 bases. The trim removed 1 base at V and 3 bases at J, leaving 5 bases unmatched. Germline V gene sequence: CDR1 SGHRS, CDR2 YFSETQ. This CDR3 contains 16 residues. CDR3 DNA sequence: TGCGCCAGCAGCTTGTGGACAGGGAGGGCTAATGAAAAACTGTTTTTT. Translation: CASSLWTGRANEKLFF. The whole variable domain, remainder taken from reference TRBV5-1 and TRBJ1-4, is KAGVTQTPRYLIKTRGQQVTLSCSPISGHRSVSWYQQTPGQGLQFLFEYFSETQRNKGNFPGRFSGRQFSNSRSEMNVSTLELGDSALYLCASSLWTGRANEKLFFGSGTQLSVL.

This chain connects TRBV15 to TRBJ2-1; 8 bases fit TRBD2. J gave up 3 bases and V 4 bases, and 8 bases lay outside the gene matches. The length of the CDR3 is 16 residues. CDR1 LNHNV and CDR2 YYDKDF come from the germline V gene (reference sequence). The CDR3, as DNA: TGTGCCACCAGCACCCCGGGGGGGCCCCACTACAATGAGCAGTTCTTC. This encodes CATSTPGGPHYNEQFF.

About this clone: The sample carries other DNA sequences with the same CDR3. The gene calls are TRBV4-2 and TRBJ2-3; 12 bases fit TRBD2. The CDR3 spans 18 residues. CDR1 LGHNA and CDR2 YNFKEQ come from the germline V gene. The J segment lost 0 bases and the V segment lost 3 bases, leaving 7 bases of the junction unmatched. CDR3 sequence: CASSHGLAGISSTDTQYF. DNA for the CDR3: TGTGCCAGCAGCCACGGACTAGCGGGAATTTCTAGCACAGATACGCAGTATTTT.

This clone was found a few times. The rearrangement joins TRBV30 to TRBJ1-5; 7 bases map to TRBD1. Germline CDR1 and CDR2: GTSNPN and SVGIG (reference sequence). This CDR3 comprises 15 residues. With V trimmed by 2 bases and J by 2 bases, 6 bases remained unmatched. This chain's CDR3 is CAWSTWTGGNQPQHF. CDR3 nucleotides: TGTGCCTGGAGTACCTGGACAGGAGGCAATCAGCCCCAGCATTTT.

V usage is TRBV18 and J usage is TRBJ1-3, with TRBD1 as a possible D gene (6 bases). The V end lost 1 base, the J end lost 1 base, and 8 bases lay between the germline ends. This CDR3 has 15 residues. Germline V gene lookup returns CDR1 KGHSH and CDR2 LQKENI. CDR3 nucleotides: TGTGCCAGCTCACCACAACAGGGATCTGGAAACACCATATATTTT. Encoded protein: CASSPQQGSGNTIYF.

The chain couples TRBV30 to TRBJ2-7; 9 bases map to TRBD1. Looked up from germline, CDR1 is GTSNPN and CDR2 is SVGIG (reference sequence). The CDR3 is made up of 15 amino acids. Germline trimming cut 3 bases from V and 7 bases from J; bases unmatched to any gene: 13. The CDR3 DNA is TGTGCCTGGAGCGGCCGGGACAGGGCTACTATGGAGCAGTACTTC. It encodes CAWSGRDRATMEQYF.

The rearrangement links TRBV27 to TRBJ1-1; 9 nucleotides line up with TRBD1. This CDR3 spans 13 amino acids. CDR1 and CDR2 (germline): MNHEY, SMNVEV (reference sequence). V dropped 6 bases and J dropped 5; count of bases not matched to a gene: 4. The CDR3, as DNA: TGTGCCAGCAGCGGGACAGGGAGAACTGAAGCTTTCTTT. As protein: CASSGTGRTEAFF.

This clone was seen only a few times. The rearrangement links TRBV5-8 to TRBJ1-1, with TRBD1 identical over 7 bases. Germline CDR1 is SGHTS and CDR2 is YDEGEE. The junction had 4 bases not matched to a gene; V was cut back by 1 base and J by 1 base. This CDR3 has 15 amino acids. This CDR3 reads CASSLWGQQNTEAFF. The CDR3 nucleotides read TGTGCCAGCAGCTTGTGGGGACAGCAGAACACTGAAGCTTTCTTT.

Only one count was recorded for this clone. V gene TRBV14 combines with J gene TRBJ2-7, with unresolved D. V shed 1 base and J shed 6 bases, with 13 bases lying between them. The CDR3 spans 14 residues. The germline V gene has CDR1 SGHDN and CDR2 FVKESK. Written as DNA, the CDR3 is TGTGCCAGCAGCCAAGTTGCGAGCTACTCCGAGCAGTACTTC. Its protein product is CASSQVASYSEQYF. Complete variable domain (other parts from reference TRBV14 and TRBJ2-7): EAGVTQFPSHSVIEKGQTVTLRCDPISGHDNLYWYRRVMGKEIKFLLHFVKESKQDESGMPNNRFLAERTGGTYSTLKVQPAELEDSGVYFCASSQVASYSEQYFGPGTRLTVT.

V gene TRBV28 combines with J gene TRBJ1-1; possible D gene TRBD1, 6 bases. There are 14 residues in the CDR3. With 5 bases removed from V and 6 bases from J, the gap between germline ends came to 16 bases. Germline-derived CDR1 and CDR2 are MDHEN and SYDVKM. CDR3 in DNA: TGTGCCAGCAGTCCTCCCCTATGGACAGCTGAAGCTTTCTTT. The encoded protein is CASSPPLWTAEAFF.

The CDR3 region is CASSETVEHQPQHF. For the CDR3, the DNA is TGTGCCAGCAGCGAAACAGTAGAGCATCAGCCCCAGCATTTT. J is TRBJ1-5 and V is TRBV9, with D unresolved. The CDR3 totals 14 residues. Germline V gene sequence: CDR1 SGDLS, CDR2 YYNGEE. V was clipped by 3 bases and J by 5 bases, with 12 bases between them.

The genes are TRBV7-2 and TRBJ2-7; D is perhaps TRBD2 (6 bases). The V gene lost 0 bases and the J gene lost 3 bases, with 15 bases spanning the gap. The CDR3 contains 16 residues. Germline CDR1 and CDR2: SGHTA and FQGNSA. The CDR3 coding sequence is TGTGCCAGCAGCTTAGCGCTAGTGGCGGGGATCTACGAGCAGTACTTC. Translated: CASSLALVAGIYEQYF. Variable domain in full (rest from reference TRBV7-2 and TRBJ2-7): GAGVSQSPSNKVTEKGKDVELRCDPISGHTALYWYRQSLGQGLEFLIYFQGNSAPDKSGLPSDRFSAERTGGSVSTLTIQRTQQEDSAVYLCASSLALVAGIYEQYFGPGTRLTVT.

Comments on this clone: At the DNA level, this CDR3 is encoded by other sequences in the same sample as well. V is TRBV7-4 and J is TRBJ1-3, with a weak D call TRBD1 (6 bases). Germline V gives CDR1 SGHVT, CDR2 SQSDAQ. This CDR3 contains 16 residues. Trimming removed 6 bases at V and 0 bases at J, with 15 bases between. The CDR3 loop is CASRNRTVRSGNTIYF. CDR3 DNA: TGTGCCAGCAGAAATAGGACAGTGCGCTCTGGAAACACCATATATTTT.

This chain's CDR3 is CASSSSGGSYEQYF. The DNA of the CDR3 is TGTGCCAGCAGCTCCAGTGGAGGCTCCTACGAGCAGTACTTC. J is TRBJ2-7 and V is TRBV5-4, with a tentative D call TRBD2 (5 bases). The CDR3 sequence is 14 residues long. V lost 3 bases and J lost 0, with 10 bases in between. The germline V gene has CDR1 SGHNT and CDR2 YYREEE (reference sequence). The full variable domain, completed using reference TRBV5-4 and TRBJ2-7, is ETGVTQSPTHLIKTRGQQVTLRCSSQSGHNTVSWYQQALGQGPQFIFQYYREEENGRGNFPPRFSGLQFPNYSSELNVNALELDDSALYLCASSSSGGSYEQYFGPGTRLTVT.